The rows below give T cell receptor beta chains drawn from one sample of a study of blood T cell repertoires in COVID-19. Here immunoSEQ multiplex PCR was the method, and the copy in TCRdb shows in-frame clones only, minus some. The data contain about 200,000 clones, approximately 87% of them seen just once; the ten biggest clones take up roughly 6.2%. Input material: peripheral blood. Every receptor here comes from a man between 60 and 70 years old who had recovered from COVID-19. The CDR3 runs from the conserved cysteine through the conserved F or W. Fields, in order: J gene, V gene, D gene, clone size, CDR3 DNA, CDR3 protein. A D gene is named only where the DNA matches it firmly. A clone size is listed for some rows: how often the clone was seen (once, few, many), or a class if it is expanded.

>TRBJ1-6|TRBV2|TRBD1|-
TGTGCCACCCAGGGACAGGGTAATTCACCCCTCCACTTT
CATQGQGNSPLHF
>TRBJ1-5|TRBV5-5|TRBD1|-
TGTGCCAGCAGCTTGGCCAGGGGGCGAGACCAGCCCCAGCATTTT
CASSLARGRDQPQHF
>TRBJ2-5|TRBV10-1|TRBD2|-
TGCGCCAGCAGTCGTACCGGACTAGCGGAGACCCAGTACTTC
CASSRTGLAETQYF
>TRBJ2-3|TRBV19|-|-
TGTGCCAGTAGTAAGGAGGACAGCACAGATACGCAGTATTTT
CASSKEDSTDTQYF
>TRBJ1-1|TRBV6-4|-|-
TGTGCCAGCAGTGAATCCGGGATGAACACTGAAGCTTTCTTT
CASSESGMNTEAFF
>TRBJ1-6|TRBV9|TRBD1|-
TGTGCCAGCAGCCCCCGAGGACAGGGAAGGGATTCACCCCTCCACTTT
CASSPRGQGRDSPLHF
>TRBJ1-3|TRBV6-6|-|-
TGTGCCAGCAGTACACGACAGTTGAGAGCTGGAAACACCATATATTTT
CASSTRQLRAGNTIYF
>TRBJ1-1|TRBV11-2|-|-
TGTGCCAGCAGCAACCCTCGACAGGAGCCTTTAATGAACACTGAAGCTTTCTTT
CASSNPRQEPLMNTEAFF
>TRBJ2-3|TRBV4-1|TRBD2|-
TGCGCCAGCAGCCAAGGACCCGCGGGGGGGACCACAGATACGCAGTATTTT
CASSQGPAGGTTDTQYF
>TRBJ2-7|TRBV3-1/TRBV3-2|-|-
TGTGCCAGCAGCCAAGGCGGTTACTCCTACGAGCAGTACTTC
CASSQGGYSYEQYF
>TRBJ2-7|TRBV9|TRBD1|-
TGTGCCAGCAGCGTAGGGACAGGGGATTTCTACGAGCAGTACTTC
CASSVGTGDFYEQYF
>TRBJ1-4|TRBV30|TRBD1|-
TGTGCCGGCCACAGGGGGAATGAAAAACTGTTTTTT
CAGHRGNEKLFF
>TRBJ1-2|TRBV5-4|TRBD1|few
TGTGCCAGCAGCTTGGTTGGGGCAGGGGGGTGGAATGGCTACACCTTC
CASSLVGAGGWNGYTF
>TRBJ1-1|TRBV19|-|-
TGTGCCAGTAGCGGAACCCAGGGGTACACTGAAGCTTTCTTT
CASSGTQGYTEAFF
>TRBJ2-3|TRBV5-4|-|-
TGTGCCAGCAGCTTGCAGACGGGTACGCAGTATTTT
CASSLQTGTQYF
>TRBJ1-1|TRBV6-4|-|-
TGTGCCAGCATGTTTGGCAGGGTAGGTGGTGGTGGGCCAACTTTCTTT
CASMFGRVGGGGPTFF
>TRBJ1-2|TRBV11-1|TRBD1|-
TGTGCCACTTGGACAGGGGCCTCTGAAGGCTACACCTTC
CATWTGASEGYTF
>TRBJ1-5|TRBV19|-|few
TGTGCCAGTAGTCGGGGTCTGAATCAGCCCCAGCATTTT
CASSRGLNQPQHF
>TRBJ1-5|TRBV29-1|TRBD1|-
TGCAGCGTTAGCCCCCGACAGGGGAAGGCTCAGCCCCAGCATTTT
CSVSPRQGKAQPQHF
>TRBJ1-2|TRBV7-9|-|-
TGTGCCAGCAGCTTAGCTAACAGGCAGTATGGCTACACCTTC
CASSLANRQYGYTF
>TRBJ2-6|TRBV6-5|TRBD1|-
TGTGCCAGCCGGGACAGGGGATCTGGGGCCAACGTCCTGACTTTC
CASRDRGSGANVLTF
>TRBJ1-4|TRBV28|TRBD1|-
TGTGCCAGCAAGTACCGTAGGACAGGGGGGATTACTAGAACGGAAAAACTGTTTTTT
CASKYRRTGGITRTEKLFF
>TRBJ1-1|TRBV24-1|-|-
TGTGCCACGAGCGCGGGGAGCGCTGAAGCTTTCTTT
CATSAGSAEAFF
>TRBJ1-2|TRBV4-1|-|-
TGCGCCAGCAGCCAAGGACTCGAGGGGACAACATCTAACTATGGCTACACCTTC
CASSQGLEGTTSNYGYTF
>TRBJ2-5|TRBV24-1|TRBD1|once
TGTGCCACCAGTGACCCCGACAGGGAGATACAGTACTTC
CATSDPDREIQYF
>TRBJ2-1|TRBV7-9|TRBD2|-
TGTGCCAGCAGCTCTGGGATAGCGGGAGGGTCTGAGCAGTTCTTC
CASSSGIAGGSEQFF
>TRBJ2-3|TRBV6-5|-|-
TGTGCCAGCAGTTACTCGACGCAGGCCTCCACAGATACGCAGTATTTT
CASSYSTQASTDTQYF
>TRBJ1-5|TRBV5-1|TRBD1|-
TGCGCCAGCAGCTTTGGGGACAGCTATAGCAATCAGCCCCAGCATTTT
CASSFGDSYSNQPQHF
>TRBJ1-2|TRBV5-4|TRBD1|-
TGTGCCAGCAGCATGGGGACAGGGATTTACGGCTACACCTTC
CASSMGTGIYGYTF
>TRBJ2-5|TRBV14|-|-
TGTGCCAGCAGCCAAAGGAACCTGCGACAGCTACCGGGGACCCAGTACTTC
CASSQRNLRQLPGTQYF
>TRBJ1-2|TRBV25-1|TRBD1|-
TGTGCCAGCAGTGAACCCGACAGGGACAATGGCTACACCTTC
CASSEPDRDNGYTF
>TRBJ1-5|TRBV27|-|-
TGTGCCAGCAACCAACAGGGATCGAATCAGCCCCAGCATTTT
CASNQQGSNQPQHF
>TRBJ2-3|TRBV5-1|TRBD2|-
TGCGCCAGCAGCTTGGGACGGGGGGGCCCAGATACGCAGTATTTT
CASSLGRGGPDTQYF
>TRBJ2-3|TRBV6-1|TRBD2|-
TGTGCCAGCAGTGAATCCCCAACTAGCGCCTCCACAGATACGCAGTATTTT
CASSESPTSASTDTQYF
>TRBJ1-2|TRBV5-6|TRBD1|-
TGTGCCAGCAGGCCGACAGGGCGCGTCGGTGGCTACACCTTC
CASRPTGRVGGYTF
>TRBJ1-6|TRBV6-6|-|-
TGTGCCAGCAGTCAGGACTTACTTGGCCTCCACTTT
CASSQDLLGLHF
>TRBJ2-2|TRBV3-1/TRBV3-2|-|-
TGTGCCAGCAGCGTCGGGGTAGCGGCGAACACCGGGGAGCTGTTTTTT
CASSVGVAANTGELFF
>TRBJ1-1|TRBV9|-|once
TGTGCCAGCACCCCTGGGGGCATGAACACTGAAGCTTTCTTT
CASTPGGMNTEAFF
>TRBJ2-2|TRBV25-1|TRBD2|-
TGTGCCAGCAGTGAATATAGCGGGAGTTCAGGGGAGCTGTTTTTT
CASSEYSGSSGELFF
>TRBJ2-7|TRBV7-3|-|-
TGTGCCAGCAGCTTAATACAGGGCTACGAGCAGTACTTC
CASSLIQGYEQYF
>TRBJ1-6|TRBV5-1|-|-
TGCGCCAGCAGCTTCGGACAAGATAATTCACCCCTCCACTTT
CASSFGQDNSPLHF
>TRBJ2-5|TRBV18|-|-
TGTGCCAGCTCACCTAGGCAGAGCCAACAGCTCCAAGAGACCCAGTACTTC
CASSPRQSQQLQETQYF
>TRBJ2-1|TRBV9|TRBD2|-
TGTGCCAGCAGCGTAGGGGGTAGCGGGAGTGTCAATGAGCAGTTCTTC
CASSVGGSGSVNEQFF
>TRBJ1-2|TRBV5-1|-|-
TGCGCCAGCAGTTTTAATCAGGGGCTTGATGGCTACACCTTC
CASSFNQGLDGYTF
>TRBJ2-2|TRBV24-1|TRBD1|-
TGTGCCACCAGTATCCCAGGGGGCTCGGGCGGGGAGCTGTTTTTT
CATSIPGGSGGELFF
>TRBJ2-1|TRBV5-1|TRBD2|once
TGCGCCAGCAGCTCGGGACTAGCGGGGGCCGGACTGAATAATGAGCAGTTCTTC
CASSSGLAGAGLNNEQFF
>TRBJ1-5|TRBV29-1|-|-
-
CSVGEGTGMKFF
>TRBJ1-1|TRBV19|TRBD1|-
TGTGCCAGTAGTATGGCCAGGGGGACCTTTTTCACTGAAGCTTTCTTT
CASSMARGTFFTEAFF
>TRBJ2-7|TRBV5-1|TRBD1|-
TGCGCCAGCAGCTCCCGACAGGGTGAATCAATCGAGCAGTACTTC
CASSSRQGESIEQYF
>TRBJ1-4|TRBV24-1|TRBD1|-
TGTGCCACCAGTGATCCGACAGGGTATGGTGAAAAACTGTTTTTT
CATSDPTGYGEKLFF
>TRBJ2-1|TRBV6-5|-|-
TGTGCCAGCAGTCAGTTGAATGAGCAGTTCTTC
CASSQLNEQFF
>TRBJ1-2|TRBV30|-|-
TGTGCCTGGAGCGCGGACAGCGGCTACACCTTC
CAWSADSGYTF
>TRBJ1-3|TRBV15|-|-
TGTGCCACCAGCAGAGCGGGGATGGGGTCCGGAAACACCATATATTTT
CATSRAGMGSGNTIYF
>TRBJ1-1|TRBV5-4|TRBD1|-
TGTGCCAGCAGCTTGAAACGGACAGGGAACACTGAAGCTTTCTTT
CASSLKRTGNTEAFF
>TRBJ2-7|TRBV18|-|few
TGTGCCAGCTCACCTAGAAGAGGGGGCGAGCAGTACTTC
CASSPRRGGEQYF
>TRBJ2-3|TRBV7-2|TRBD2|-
TGTGCCAGCAGCCAGTGGCGGGGGGGACCAGATACGCAGTATTTT
CASSQWRGGPDTQYF
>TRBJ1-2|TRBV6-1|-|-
TGTGCCAGCAGTGAGGGCATCAAGGCGGGCTACACCTTC
CASSEGIKAGYTF
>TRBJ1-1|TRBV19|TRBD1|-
TGTGCCAGTAGGGCTCCGGGACAGGGAGAGGAAGCTTTCTTT
CASRAPGQGEEAFF
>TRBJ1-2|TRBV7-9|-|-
TGTGCCAGCAGCGCGGGTACCGTCCCTGGCTACACCTTC
CASSAGTVPGYTF
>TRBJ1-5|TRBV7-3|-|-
TGTGCCAGCAGCTTACAACGGAATCAGCCCCAGCATTTT
CASSLQRNQPQHF